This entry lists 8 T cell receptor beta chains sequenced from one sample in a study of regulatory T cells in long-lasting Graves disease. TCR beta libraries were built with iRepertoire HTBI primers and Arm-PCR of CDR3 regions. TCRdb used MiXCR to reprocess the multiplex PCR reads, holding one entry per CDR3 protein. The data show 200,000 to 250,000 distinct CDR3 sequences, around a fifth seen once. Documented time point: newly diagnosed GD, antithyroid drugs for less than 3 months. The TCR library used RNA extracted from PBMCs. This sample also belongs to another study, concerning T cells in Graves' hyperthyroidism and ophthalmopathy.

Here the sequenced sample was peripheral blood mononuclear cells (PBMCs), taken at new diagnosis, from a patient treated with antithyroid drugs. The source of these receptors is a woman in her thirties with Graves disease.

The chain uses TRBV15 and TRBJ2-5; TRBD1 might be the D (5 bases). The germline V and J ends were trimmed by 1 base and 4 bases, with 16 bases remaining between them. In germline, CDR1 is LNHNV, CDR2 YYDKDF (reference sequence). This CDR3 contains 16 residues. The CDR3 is CATSRAAPGSGETQYF. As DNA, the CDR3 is TGTGCCACCAGCAGAGCCGCCCCAGGGTCAGGAGAGACCCAGTACTTC.

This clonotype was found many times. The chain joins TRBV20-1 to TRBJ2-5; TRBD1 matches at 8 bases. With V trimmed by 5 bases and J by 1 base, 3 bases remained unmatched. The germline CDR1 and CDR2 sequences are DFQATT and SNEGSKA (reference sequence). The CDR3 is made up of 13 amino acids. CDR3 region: CSALTGGQETQYF. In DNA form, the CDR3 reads TGCAGTGCTCTTACAGGGGGCCAAGAGACCCAGTACTTC.

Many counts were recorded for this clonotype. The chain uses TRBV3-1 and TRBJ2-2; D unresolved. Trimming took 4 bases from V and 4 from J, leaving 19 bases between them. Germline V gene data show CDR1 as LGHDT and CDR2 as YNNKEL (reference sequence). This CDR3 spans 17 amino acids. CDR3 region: CASSLTSLVTGTGELFF. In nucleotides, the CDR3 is TGTGCCAGCAGCCTGACCTCCCTAGTGACTGGCACCGGGGAGCTGTTTTTT.

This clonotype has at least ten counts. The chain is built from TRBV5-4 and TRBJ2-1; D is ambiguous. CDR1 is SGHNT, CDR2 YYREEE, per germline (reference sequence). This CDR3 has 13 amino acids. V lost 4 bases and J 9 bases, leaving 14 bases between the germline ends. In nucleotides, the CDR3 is TGTGCCAGCAGCACCGAGGTCGTGGGTGAGCAGTTCTTC. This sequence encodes CASSTEVVGEQFF.

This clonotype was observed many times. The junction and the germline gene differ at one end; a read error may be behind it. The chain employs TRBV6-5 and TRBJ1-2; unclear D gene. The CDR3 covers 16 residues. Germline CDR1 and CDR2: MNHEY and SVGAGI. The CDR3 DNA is TGTGCCAGCAGCTACTCGGCAAGGAGAGGACTTTCGGGCTACACCTTC. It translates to CASSYSARRGLSGYTF.

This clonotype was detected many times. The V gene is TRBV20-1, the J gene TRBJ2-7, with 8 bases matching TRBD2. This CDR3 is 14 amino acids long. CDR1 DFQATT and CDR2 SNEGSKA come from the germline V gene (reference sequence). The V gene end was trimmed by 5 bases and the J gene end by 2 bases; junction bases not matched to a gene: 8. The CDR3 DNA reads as TGCAGTGCTGGGGGAGGCGGGAGGCCCTACGAGCAGTACTTC. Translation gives CSAGGGGRPYEQYF.

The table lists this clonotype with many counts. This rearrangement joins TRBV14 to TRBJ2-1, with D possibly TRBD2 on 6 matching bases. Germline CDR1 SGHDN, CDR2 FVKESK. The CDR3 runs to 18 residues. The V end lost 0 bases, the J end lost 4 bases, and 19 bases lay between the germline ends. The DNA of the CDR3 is TGTGCCAGCAGCCAAGATAGTAGAGGGAGGCGAAATTACAATGAGCAGTTCTTC. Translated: CASSQDSRGRRNYNEQFF.

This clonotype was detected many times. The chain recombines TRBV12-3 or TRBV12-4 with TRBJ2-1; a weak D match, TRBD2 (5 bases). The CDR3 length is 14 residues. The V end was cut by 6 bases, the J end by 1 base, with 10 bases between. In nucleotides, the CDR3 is TGTGCCAGCAGGACGGGATATTCCTACAATGAGCAGTTCTTC. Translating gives CASRTGYSYNEQFF.